Shown below are 21 T cell receptor beta chains from a single sample sequenced in a study of early T cells in non-severe SARS-CoV-2 infection. TCRdb used MiXCR to reprocess the 5' RACE reads, holding one entry per CDR3 protein. The table has 75,000 to 100,000 distinct CDR3 sequences, more than 12% seen once. Input material: whole blood. Source of these receptors: an adult who was a healthcare worker with PCR-confirmed SARS-CoV-2 infection or an uninfected control (not recorded which).

CDR3 DNA: TGCAGCGTTTCAGGACAAATCTACAATGAGCAGTTCTTC. Its protein is CSVSGQIYNEQFF. The genes are TRBV29-1 and TRBJ2-1; D is perhaps TRBD1 (5 bases). Germline V gene lookup returns CDR1 SQVTM and CDR2 ANQGSEA. V lost 5 bases to trimming and J lost 3 bases, with 11 bases between them. The CDR3 has 13 residues.

V usage is TRBV25-1 and J usage is TRBJ1-2; D is possibly TRBD1 (5 bases). Per germline, CDR1 MGHDK and CDR2 SYGVNS. The CDR3 has 16 residues. Between the trimmed V and J ends, which lost 6 bases and 5 bases, there was a span of 22 bases. For the CDR3, the DNA is TGTGCCAGCAGACCCGGGACTTCCGGGAACTATTATGGCTACACCTTC. Encoded protein: CASRPGTSGNYYGYTF.

This clonotype turned up a few times. The chain uses TRBV7-6 and TRBJ2-7; the D call may be TRBD1 or TRBD2 (5 bases each). Germline V lookup: CDR1 SGHVS, CDR2 FNYEAQ. The CDR3 consists of 15 residues. Trimming removed 5 bases at V and 5 bases at J, with 19 bases between. CDR3 coding DNA: TGTGCCAGCAGCGCACTCTCAGGGAGTGGTAACGAGCAGTACTTC. It codes for CASSALSGSGNEQYF.

CDR3: CASSYSGQLNIQYF. As DNA, the CDR3 is TGTGCCAGCAGTTACTCGGGGCAGCTAAACATTCAGTACTTC. The chain has TRBV6-5 and TRBJ2-4; possible D gene TRBD1, 5 bases. Trimming took off 0 bases at V and 6 bases at J, with 9 bases between the two ends. The CDR3 has 14 amino acids. Germline V gene data show CDR1 as MNHEY and CDR2 as SVGAGI.

Many counts were recorded for this clonotype. V gene TRBV9 combines with J gene TRBJ2-6; 13 positions agree with TRBD2. Germline CDR1 SGDLS, CDR2 YYNGEE. J was trimmed by 1 base and V by 4 bases; bases with no gene match: 2. The CDR3 has 17 amino acids. The CDR3 is CASSSLAGGSGANVLTF. CDR3 in DNA: TGTGCCAGCAGCTCACTAGCGGGAGGGTCTGGGGCCAACGTCCTGACTTTC.

This sequence joins TRBV11-2 and TRBJ2-5; 10 nucleotides match TRBD2. Germline V gene lookup returns CDR1 SGHAT and CDR2 FQNNGV. V shed 6 bases, J shed 2 bases, and the junction held 9 bases outside the gene matches. The CDR3 is 16 residues long. CDR3 region: CASSKRLAGIQETQYF. CDR3 nucleotides: TGTGCCAGCAGTAAACGACTAGCGGGCATACAAGAGACCCAGTACTTC.

The chain is built from TRBV29-1 and TRBJ2-6; D gene ambiguous. Trimming took 0 bases from V and 4 from J, leaving 7 bases between them. CDR1 is SQVTM, CDR2 ANQGSEA, per germline. The CDR3 runs to 14 residues. The CDR3 sequence: CSVEEGKGANVLTF. In DNA form, the CDR3 reads TGCAGCGTTGAAGAGGGGAAAGGGGCCAACGTCCTGACTTTC.

The V gene is TRBV19, the J gene TRBJ2-7; D is possibly TRBD1 (7 bases). Trimming shortened V by 6 bases and J by 3 bases, and 15 bases separated the two germline ends. The CDR3 has 14 residues. Germline loops: CDR1 LNHDA, CDR2 SQIVND (reference sequence). The CDR3 reads CASSPGGWNYEQYF. CDR3 nucleotides: TGTGCCAGTAGCCCAGGGGGGTGGAACTACGAGCAGTACTTC.

The V call is TRBV6-1, the J call TRBJ1-1; possible D gene TRBD1, 5 bases. Germline assignment: CDR1 MNHNS and CDR2 SASEGT. The CDR3 extends over 17 amino acids. V lost 2 bases, J lost 6 bases, and 22 bases lay in between. The DNA of the CDR3 is TGTGCCAGCAGTGAAACTCCCCGGGCAGGGCTTCGGGCTGAAGCTTTCTTT. Translation gives CASSETPRAGLRAEAFF.

This chain joins TRBV19 and TRBJ2-3, with D perhaps TRBD2 (5 bases). CDR3 length: 12 amino acids. V was shortened by 5 bases and J by 5 bases, with 8 bases between the two germline ends. Per germline, CDR1 LNHDA and CDR2 SQIVND (reference sequence). DNA for the CDR3: TGTGCCAGTAGTGTTGCGGGAGATACGCAGTATTTT. Amino acids: CASSVAGDTQYF.

In this sample, this clonotype turned up many times. The chain recombines TRBV27 with TRBJ2-7; D is possibly TRBD2 (5 bases). V lost 1 base and J lost 5, with 9 bases in between. Germline V gene lookup returns CDR1 MNHEY and CDR2 SMNVEV (reference sequence). The CDR3 length is 13 residues. The CDR3 DNA follows: TGTGCCAGCAGTTTATGGGAGAACCACGAGCAGTACTTC. Translation: CASSLWENHEQYF.

This clonotype was seen a few times. The J gene is TRBJ2-4, the V gene TRBV5-4; tentatively, D is TRBD2 (6 bases). Per germline, CDR1 SGHNT and CDR2 YYREEE (reference sequence). CDR3 size: 14 residues. Deletions cut 4 bases from V and 8 bases from J, with 16 bases between. CDR3 DNA: TGTGCCAGCAGCCTTGCCGACGGGGGAGACATTCAGTACTTC. Translating gives CASSLADGGDIQYF.

This clonotype was seen more than once but under ten times. This chain links TRBV28 with TRBJ2-7; D is uncertain. Trimming shortened V by 2 bases and J by 4 bases, and 6 bases separated the two germline ends. The CDR3 contains 12 residues. From germline, CDR1 is MDHEN and CDR2 SYDVKM. The CDR3 is CASSLKGYEQYF. The CDR3, as DNA: TGTGCCAGCAGTTTAAAAGGTTACGAGCAGTACTTC.

This clonotype has more than one count but fewer than ten. This chain links TRBV2 with TRBJ2-4; D is possibly TRBD1 (6 bases). The CDR3 contains 12 residues. The V gene lost 6 bases and the J gene lost 9 bases, with 12 bases spanning the gap. Per the germline V gene, CDR1 is SNHLY and CDR2 is FYNNEI. CDR3 nucleotide sequence: TGTGCCAGCAGCCCCAGGGGCCGCATTCAGTACTTC. Translated, it gives CASSPRGRIQYF.

The rearrangement uses TRBV6-5 and TRBJ1-2; D gene ambiguous. The length of the CDR3 is 13 residues. The V end lost 2 bases, the J end lost 10 bases, and 14 bases lay between the germline ends. Germline CDR1 MNHEY, CDR2 SVGAGI. CDR3 in amino acids: CASSYATGDDYTF. The CDR3 region has the DNA TGTGCCAGCAGTTACGCTACTGGGGATGACTACACCTTC.

The rearrangement joins TRBV3-1 to TRBJ2-7, with D maybe TRBD1 (6 bases). The CDR3 has 16 amino acids. CDR1 is LGHDT and CDR2 is YNNKEL in the germline V gene (reference sequence). Trimming shortened V by 3 bases and J by 0 bases, and 15 bases separated the two germline ends. CDR3 nucleotides: TGTGCCAGCAGCCACGGTGGACAGAGTAGCTCCTACGAGCAGTACTTC. Translated: CASSHGGQSSSYEQYF.

This clonotype was counted a few times. This chain links TRBV30 with TRBJ2-7, with D perhaps TRBD2 (5 bases). The V and J ends lost 4 bases and 3 bases respectively, with 13 bases between them. Looked up from germline, CDR1 is GTSNPN and CDR2 is SVGIG (reference sequence). The CDR3 is 13 residues long. The CDR3 coding sequence is TGTGCCTGGAACCGGGAACTCGACTACGAGCAGTACTTC. Its protein product is CAWNRELDYEQYF.

The chain carries TRBV5-6 and TRBJ1-1; D call uncertain. The CDR3 sequence is 13 residues long. The germline CDR1 and CDR2 sequences are SGHDT and YYEEEE. V lost 2 bases, J lost 11 bases, and 16 bases lay in between. The CDR3 reads CASSFDGRFEAFF. The CDR3 nucleotides read TGTGCCAGCAGCTTCGACGGACGGTTCGAGGCTTTCTTT.

This clonotype was seen a few times. The V and J genes are TRBV9 and TRBJ2-7; D may match TRBD1 or TRBD2 (6 bases each). The CDR3 extends over 13 amino acids. The germline V gene has CDR1 SGDLS and CDR2 YYNGEE. Trimming took off 3 bases at V and 6 bases at J, with 13 bases between the two ends. This chain's CDR3 is CASSGPGGSEQYF. Written as DNA, the CDR3 is TGTGCCAGCAGCGGACCCGGGGGCTCCGAGCAGTACTTC. The whole variable domain, remainder taken from reference TRBV9 and TRBJ2-7, is DSGVTQTPKHLITATGQRVTLRCSPRSGDLSVYWYQQSLDQGLQFLIQYYNGEERAKGNILERFSAQQFPDLHSELNLSSLELGDSALYFCASSGPGGSEQYFGPGTRLTVT.

The V call is TRBV12-3 or TRBV12-4, the J call TRBJ1-6, with D possibly matching TRBD1 (5 bases). The CDR3 covers 12 residues. V gave up 7 bases and J gave up 7 bases, with 8 bases separating them. The CDR3 bases are TGTGCCAGCACAGGGAAAAATTCACCCCTCCACTTT. This encodes CASTGKNSPLHF.

The chain combines TRBV23-1 with TRBJ2-5; D may be TRBD1 or TRBD2 (5 bases each). TRBV23-1 is noted as an ORF with a role that remains uncertain. V gave up 7 bases and J gave up 2 bases, with 14 bases separating them. The CDR3 totals 14 residues. CDR3 amino acids: CASTIKGRQETQYF. CDR3 nucleotides: TGCGCCAGCACGATCAAGGGGAGACAAGAGACCCAGTACTTC.